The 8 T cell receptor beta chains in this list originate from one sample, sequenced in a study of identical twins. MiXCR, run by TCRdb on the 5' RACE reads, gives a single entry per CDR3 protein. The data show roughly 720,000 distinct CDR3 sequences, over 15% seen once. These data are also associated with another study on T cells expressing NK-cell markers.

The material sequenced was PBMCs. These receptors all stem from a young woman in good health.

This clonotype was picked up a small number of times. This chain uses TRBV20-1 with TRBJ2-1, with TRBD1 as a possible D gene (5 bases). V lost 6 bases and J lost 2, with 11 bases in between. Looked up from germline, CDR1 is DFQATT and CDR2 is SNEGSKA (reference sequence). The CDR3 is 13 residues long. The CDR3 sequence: CSARQSTYNEQFF. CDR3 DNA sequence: TGCAGTGCCCGACAGAGCACCTACAATGAGCAGTTCTTC.

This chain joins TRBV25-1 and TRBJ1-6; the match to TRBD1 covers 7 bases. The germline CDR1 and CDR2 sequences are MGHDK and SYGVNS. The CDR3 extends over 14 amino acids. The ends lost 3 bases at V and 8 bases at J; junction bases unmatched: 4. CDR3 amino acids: CASSDTGVYSPLHF. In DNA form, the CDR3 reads TGTGCCAGCAGTGACACAGGGGTGTATTCACCCCTCCACTTT.

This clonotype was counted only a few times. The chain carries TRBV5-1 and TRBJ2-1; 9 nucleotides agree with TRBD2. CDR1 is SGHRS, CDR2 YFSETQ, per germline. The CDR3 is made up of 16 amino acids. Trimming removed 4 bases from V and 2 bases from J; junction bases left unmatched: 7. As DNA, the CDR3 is TGCGCCAGCAGCCGCCGCGGGGGGGCCACCTACAATGAGCAGTTCTTC. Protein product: CASSRRGGATYNEQFF.

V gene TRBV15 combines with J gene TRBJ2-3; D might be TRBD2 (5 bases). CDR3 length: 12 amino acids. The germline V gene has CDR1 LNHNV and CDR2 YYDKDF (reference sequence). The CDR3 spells CAVAGGTDTQYF. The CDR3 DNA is TGTGCAGTAGCCGGGGGCACAGATACGCAGTATTTT.

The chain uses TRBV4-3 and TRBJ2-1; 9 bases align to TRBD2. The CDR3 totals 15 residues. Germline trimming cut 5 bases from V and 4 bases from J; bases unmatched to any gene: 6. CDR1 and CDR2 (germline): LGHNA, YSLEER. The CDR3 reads CASSRGREGYNEQFF. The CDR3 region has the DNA TGCGCCAGCAGCAGGGGGCGGGAGGGTTACAATGAGCAGTTCTTC.

CDR3 nucleotide sequence: TGTGCCAGCAGTTTAACGGGGGTGAGCACCGGGGAGCTGTTTTTT. It translates to CASSLTGVSTGELFF. The chain uses TRBV12-3 or TRBV12-4 and TRBJ2-2, with a weak D call TRBD2 (6 bases). With 2 bases removed from V and 4 bases from J, the gap between germline ends came to 11 bases. The CDR3 contains 15 residues.

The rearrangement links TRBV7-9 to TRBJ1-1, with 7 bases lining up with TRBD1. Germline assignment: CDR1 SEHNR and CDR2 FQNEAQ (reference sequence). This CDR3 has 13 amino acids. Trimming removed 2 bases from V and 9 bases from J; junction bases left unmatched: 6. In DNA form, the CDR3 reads TGTGCCAGCAGCTTAAGGGGGGACAGACAAGCTTTCTTT. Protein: CASSLRGDRQAFF.

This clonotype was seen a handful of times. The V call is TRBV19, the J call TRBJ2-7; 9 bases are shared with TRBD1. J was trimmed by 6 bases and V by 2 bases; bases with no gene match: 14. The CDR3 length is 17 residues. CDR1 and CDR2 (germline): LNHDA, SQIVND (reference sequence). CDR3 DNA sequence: TGTGCCAGTAGTATATTTGGGGGTCGAACAGGGGGCCGCGAGCAGTACTTC. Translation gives CASSIFGGRTGGREQYF.